This is a list of T cell receptor beta chains from one sample in a study of early T cells in non-severe SARS-CoV-2 infection. TCRdb redid the calling of the 5' RACE reads with MiXCR, one entry per CDR3 protein. The sample shows some 60,000 distinct CDR3 sequences, roughly 13% of them seen only once. The sequenced sample was whole blood. All receptors come from an adult who was a healthcare worker with PCR-confirmed SARS-CoV-2 infection or an uninfected control (not recorded which). The CDR3 runs from the conserved cysteine through the conserved F or W. Fields, in order: CDR3 length, D gene, V gene, J gene, clone size, CDR3 protein, CDR3 DNA. A D gene is named only where the DNA matches it firmly. Clone sizes are given selectively: once, few, many, or a class where the clone is expanded.

>18|TRBD2|TRBV11-2|TRBJ2-1|many
CASIGLAGGPSSYNEQFF
TGTGCCAGCATCGGACTAGCGGGGGGCCCGAGCTCCTACAATGAGCAGTTCTTC
>14|NA|TRBV6-5|TRBJ1-1|many
CATLRVRGLTEAFF
TGTGCCACCCTCCGCGTGCGGGGTTTGACTGAAGCTTTCTTT
>17|NA|TRBV5-1|TRBJ2-2|many
CASSLPSDRPVTGELFF
TGCGCCAGCAGCTTGCCCTCGGACAGACCGGTCACCGGGGAGCTGTTTTTT
>16|TRBD2|TRBV15|TRBJ2-3|few
CATSRGLARFSDTQYF
TGTGCCACCAGCAGAGGACTAGCGAGGTTCTCAGATACGCAGTATTTT
>11|NA|TRBV30|TRBJ1-2|many
CAWSDSQGYTF
TGTGCCTGGAGTGACAGCCAAGGCTACACCTTC
>14|TRBD1|TRBV20-1|TRBJ1-1|many
CSAAQRQGGTEAFF
TGCAGTGCGGCACAGAGGCAGGGGGGCACAGAAGCTTTCTTT
>13|TRBD1|TRBV10-3|TRBJ1-1|many
CAIRTGGLAEAFF
TGTGCCATCAGAACAGGGGGCCTCGCTGAAGCTTTCTTT
>13|NA|TRBV3-1|TRBJ1-1|many
CASSPSVNTEAFF
TGTGCCAGCAGCCCCTCGGTGAACACTGAAGCTTTCTTT
>15|TRBD2|TRBV27|TRBJ2-5|many
CASSHKAGVRETQYF
TGTGCCAGCAGCCATAAAGCGGGGGTCCGGGAGACCCAGTACTTC
>12|NA|TRBV5-1|TRBJ2-7|NA
CASSWGSEEQYF
TGCGCCAGCAGCTGGGGGTCTGAAGAGCAGTACTTC
>14|TRBD1|TRBV19|TRBJ1-2|many
CASIAGTGGGGYTF
TGTGCCAGTATCGCCGGGACAGGGGGAGGTGGCTACACCTTC
>10|NA|TRBV29-1|TRBJ2-3|many
CSSDTDTQYF
TGCAGCTCTGACACAGATACGCAGTATTTT